The following is a T cell receptor (beta chain) sequence with its context. The record originates from a study of blood T cell repertoires in COVID-19. Only in-frame clones appear in the TCRdb table, and some are missing; sequencing was by immunoSEQ multiplex PCR. The table includes some 290,000 clones, roughly 90% detected once. V lost 2 bases to trimming and J lost 3 bases, with 21 bases between them. The CDR3 length is 18 residues. CDR1 and CDR2 from the germline V gene are MNHEY and SVGEGT. The rearrangement joins TRBV6-2 or TRBV6-3 to TRBJ2-3, with a possible D match to TRBD1 (6 bases). The sample consisted of peripheral blood. The receptor was derived from a woman in her 30s with COVID-19, enrolled during active disease. The CDR3 is CASSYPPRGGAQTDTQYF. Here the CDR3 DNA reads TGTGCCAGCAGTTACCCCCCGCGTGGGGGCGCACAAACAGATACGCAGTATTTT.